These 28 T cell receptor beta chains were sequenced from one sample in a study of spatial heterogeneity in lung cancer. Study-wide points: Mutation tallies in tumors tracked expanded intratumoral alpha and beta TCR counts.

Time point here: sample taken at primary tumor resection. Each CDR3 protein gets one entry after TCRdb re-called the 5' RACE reads with MiXCR. The table shows over 10,000 distinct CDR3 sequences, with around 6% occurring only once. These TCRs are of unknown antigen specificity. This specimen was lung tumor tissue, taken at surgery. Receptors originate from a female donor with early-stage non-small cell lung cancer.

This clonotype showed up many times. The gene calls are TRBV6-1 and TRBJ2-2; TRBD2 matches at 10 bases. This CDR3 spans 15 amino acids. The germline gives CDR1 MNHNS, CDR2 SASEGT. Trimming took 8 bases from V and 2 from J; bases not matched to a gene: 5. CDR3: CASWLAGVNTGELFF. The CDR3 DNA reads TGTGCCAGCTGGCTAGCGGGGGTTAACACCGGGGAGCTGTTTTTT.

This clonotype has at least ten counts. The V gene is TRBV28, the J gene TRBJ2-5; tentatively, D is TRBD1 (6 bases). The CDR3 sequence is 16 residues long. V dropped 6 bases and J dropped 1 base, with 18 bases sitting between them. Looked up from germline, CDR1 is MDHEN and CDR2 is SYDVKM. The CDR3 region is CASSQEAGARQETQYF. In DNA, the CDR3 is TGTGCCAGCAGCCAAGAGGCAGGGGCTCGCCAAGAGACCCAGTACTTC.

This clonotype has ten or more counts. This sequence joins TRBV18 and TRBJ1-5; D may be TRBD1 (5 bases). The germline V and J ends were trimmed by 3 bases and 0 bases, with 9 bases remaining between them. The CDR3 contains 15 residues. The V gene's germline CDR1 is KGHSH and CDR2 LQKENI. CDR3 amino acids: CASSPGTVSNQPQHF. CDR3 bases: TGTGCCAGCTCACCGGGGACCGTTAGCAATCAGCCCCAGCATTTT.

This clonotype was seen at least ten times. The CDR3, as DNA: TGTGCAGCAGAGGTGAAGAAGGCCCTCTCTGGGGCCAACGTCCTGACTTTC. Protein: CAAEVKKALSGANVLTF. The V call is TRBV7-9, the J call TRBJ2-6; D remains unclear. Germline loops: CDR1 SEHNR, CDR2 FQNEAQ (reference sequence). The CDR3 has 17 residues.

This clonotype was detected ten times or more. V gene TRBV20-1 combines with J gene TRBJ1-1; D is undetermined. There are 14 residues in the CDR3. Germline lookup yields CDR1 DFQATT and CDR2 SNEGSKA (reference sequence). The V and J ends lost 3 bases and 4 bases respectively, with 15 bases between them. CDR3 residues: CSARSVAWATEAFF. The DNA of the CDR3 is TGCAGTGCTAGGTCCGTCGCCTGGGCCACTGAAGCTTTCTTT.

This clonotype was picked up many times. The chain uses TRBV7-2 and TRBJ2-5; tentatively, D is TRBD2 (5 bases). The CDR3 sequence is 10 residues long. Germline V CDR1 and CDR2: SGHTA, FQGNSA. The germline V and J ends were trimmed by 8 bases and 7 bases, with 8 bases remaining between them. This chain's CDR3 is CASGRGTQYF. The CDR3 coding sequence is TGTGCCAGCGGCCGGGGGACCCAGTACTTC.

There are many counts of this clonotype. V usage is TRBV12-3 or TRBV12-4 and J usage is TRBJ2-7, with D uncertain. The CDR3 runs 12 residues. The ends were cut back, 6 bases at V and 3 bases at J, with 9 bases in the middle. CDR3 protein: CASSRGRYEQYF. CDR3 nucleotide sequence: TGTGCCAGCAGCAGAGGCCGCTACGAGCAGTACTTC.

In its sample, this clonotype was seen many times. The V gene is TRBV29-1, the J gene TRBJ2-2, with D uncertain. Germline CDR1 reads SQVTM; CDR2 reads ANQGSEA. This CDR3 spans 18 amino acids. Deletions cut 0 bases from V and 0 bases from J, with 17 bases between. The CDR3 sequence is CSVEDPRSPDANTGELFF. The CDR3 DNA follows: TGCAGCGTTGAAGACCCTCGAAGCCCAGACGCGAACACCGGGGAGCTGTTTTTT.

This clonotype was observed at least ten times. This chain uses TRBV5-4 with TRBJ2-1, with 11 positions matching TRBD1. The CDR3 runs to 16 residues. From germline, CDR1 is SGHNT and CDR2 YYREEE (reference sequence). V gave up 0 bases and J gave up 9 bases; unmatched junction bases: 8. The CDR3 reads CASSLGGTGGLGEQFF. In DNA, the CDR3 is TGTGCCAGCAGCTTGGGAGGGACAGGGGGACTAGGTGAGCAGTTCTTC.

This clonotype was observed many times. The chain carries TRBV7-9 and TRBJ1-1; D not certain. Germline assignment: CDR1 SEHNR and CDR2 FQNEAQ (reference sequence). CDR3 length: 12 residues. Trimming took 3 bases from V and 6 from J, leaving 8 bases between them. The CDR3 DNA reads TGTGCCAGCAGCTTGCAAATAGCTGAAGCTTTCTTT. Amino acids: CASSLQIAEAFF. The entire variable domain, with the rest obtained from reference TRBV7-9 and TRBJ1-1, is as follows: DTGVSQNPRHKITKRGQNVTFRCDPISEHNRLYWYRQTLGQGPEFLTYFQNEAQLEKSRLLSDRFSAERPKGSFSTLEIQRTEQGDSAMYLCASSLQIAEAFFGQGTRLTVV.

Within the sample, this clonotype is medium-sized. The chain is built from TRBV12-3 or TRBV12-4 and TRBJ2-2; TRBD1 is a possible D gene (5 bases). Trimming stripped 6 bases from V and 0 bases from J, with 11 bases between. The CDR3 sequence is 15 residues long. CDR3 nucleotides: TGTGCCAGCAGGAGGACATATACGAACACCGGGGAGCTGTTTTTT. This codes for CASRRTYTNTGELFF.

This clonotype was picked up many times. The junction and the germline gene differ at one end; a read error may be behind it. The rearrangement uses TRBV3-1 and TRBJ2-3, with a weak D call TRBD2 (6 bases). Germline assignment: CDR1 LGHDT and CDR2 YNNKEL (reference sequence). The CDR3 is 15 residues long. The chain's CDR3 is CASSPTTPRQGGVHF. The CDR3 DNA is TGTGCCAGCAGCCCTACAACCCCTCGTCAGGGAGGTGTGCATTTT.

This clonotype was counted ten times or more. This chain connects TRBV29-1 to TRBJ1-2; D may be TRBD1 (5 bases). This CDR3 region has 12 residues. Germline values: CDR1 SQVTM, CDR2 ANQGSEA. V lost 2 bases to trimming and J lost 6 bases, with 10 bases between them. Here the CDR3 reads CSVERGGDGYTF. For the CDR3, the DNA is TGCAGCGTTGAAAGGGGTGGTGATGGCTACACCTTC.

This clonotype was detected many times. This rearrangement joins TRBV6-5 to TRBJ1-2, with 7 bases fitting TRBD1. Per germline, CDR1 MNHEY and CDR2 SVGAGI. CDR3 length: 14 residues. V was clipped by 4 bases and J by 8 bases; unmatched bases: 10. The CDR3 protein is CASSSSRGIYGYTF. DNA of the CDR3: TGTGCCAGCAGTTCCAGCAGGGGGATTTACGGCTACACCTTC.

In its sample, this clonotype was seen many times. The chain couples TRBV7-7 to TRBJ2-1; TRBD1 or TRBD2 may be the D gene (5 bases each). V was trimmed by 1 base and J by 0 bases, leaving 10 bases between them. CDR3 length: 16 amino acids. Germline V gives CDR1 SSHAT, CDR2 FNYEAQ (reference sequence). The CDR3 protein is CASSLEFGASYNEQFF. The CDR3 nucleotides read TGTGCCAGCAGCTTAGAGTTCGGGGCCTCCTACAATGAGCAGTTCTTC.

This clonotype has at least ten counts. V usage is TRBV28 and J usage is TRBJ2-1; possible D gene TRBD2, 5 bases. The V and J ends lost 4 bases and 9 bases respectively, with 10 bases between them. CDR1 and CDR2 from the germline V gene are MDHEN and SYDVKM. This CDR3 is built from 12 residues. The chain's CDR3 is CASSSPRVEQFF. DNA for the CDR3: TGTGCCAGCAGTTCCCCGCGGGTTGAGCAGTTCTTC.

The sample holds many counts of this clonotype. The chain links TRBV18 to TRBJ1-1; unclear D gene. Trimming left V 6 bases short and J 0 bases short, with 2 bases between. Germline assignment: CDR1 KGHSH and CDR2 LQKENI. The CDR3 sequence is 11 residues long. The CDR3 DNA reads TGTGCCAGCTCCCTGAACACTGAAGCTTTCTTT. Amino acids: CASSLNTEAFF.

This clonotype occurred many times. The chain carries TRBV10-3 and TRBJ2-4; D might be TRBD1 or TRBD2, each matching 5 bases. The CDR3 has 14 residues. CDR1 ENHRY and CDR2 SYGVKD come from the germline V gene. The ends were cut back, 4 bases at V and 0 bases at J, with 7 bases in the middle. CDR3 sequence: CAISGGTAKNIQYF. CDR3 nucleotide sequence: TGTGCCATCAGTGGTGGGACAGCCAAAAACATTCAGTACTTC.

This clonotype is termed medium-sized. The CDR3 loop is CASTPPGAGNQPQHF. Written as DNA, the CDR3 is TGTGCCAGCACCCCCCCCGGGGCAGGCAATCAGCCCCAGCATTTT. The genes are TRBV12-3 or TRBV12-4 and TRBJ1-5; D is perhaps TRBD1 (5 bases). Trimming pared 7 bases from V and 2 bases from J, leaving 15 bases between. CDR3 length equals 15 residues.

This clonotype was detected many times. This chain joins TRBV30 and TRBJ1-1; D is unresolved. V gave up 2 bases and J gave up 2 bases, with 9 bases separating them. This CDR3 spans 13 amino acids. Germline V gene data show CDR1 as GTSNPN and CDR2 as SVGIG (reference sequence). As DNA, the CDR3 is TGTGCCTGGAGTACGGACCCTAACACTGAAGCTTTCTTT. Amino acid sequence: CAWSTDPNTEAFF.

The CDR3 sequence: CASSTRGQNYGYTF. The CDR3 coding sequence is TGTGCCAGTAGTACCAGAGGACAGAACTATGGCTACACCTTC. The rearrangement joins TRBV19 to TRBJ1-2; D is possibly TRBD1 (6 bases). The germline V gene has CDR1 LNHDA and CDR2 SQIVND (reference sequence). The V and J ends lost 4 bases and 2 bases respectively, with 11 bases between them. The CDR3 spans 14 residues.

The table lists this clonotype with a few counts. This chain links TRBV6-2 or TRBV6-3 with TRBJ2-2, with D tentatively TRBD1 (5 bases). Germline assignment: CDR1 MNHEY and CDR2 SVGEGT. Deletions cut 2 bases from V and 5 bases from J, with 15 bases between. The CDR3 has 16 amino acids. The CDR3 sequence is CASSYASGFATGELFF. For the CDR3, the DNA is TGTGCCAGCAGTTACGCCTCAGGGTTTGCGACCGGGGAGCTGTTTTTT.

This clonotype was counted ten times or more. The chain employs TRBV6-1 and TRBJ2-2; D not certain. With 6 bases removed from V and 5 bases from J, the gap between germline ends came to 7 bases. The CDR3 consists of 12 residues. Germline V gives CDR1 MNHNS, CDR2 SASEGT. The CDR3 coding sequence is TGTGCCAGCAGCTACCGGACCGGGGAGCTGTTTTTT. This codes for CASSYRTGELFF.

This clonotype appeared many times. This chain connects TRBV5-1 to TRBJ2-7; the match to TRBD2 covers 10 bases. Looked up from germline, CDR1 is SGHRS and CDR2 is YFSETQ. This CDR3 spans 14 amino acids. V lost 1 base, J lost 4 bases, and 2 bases stayed unmatched. The CDR3, as DNA: TGCGCCAGCAGCTTGACTAGCGGGACTTACGAGCAGTACTTC. Amino acids: CASSLTSGTYEQYF. Full variable domain (missing parts from reference TRBV5-1 and TRBJ2-7): KAGVTQTPRYLIKTRGQQVTLSCSPISGHRSVSWYQQTPGQGLQFLFEYFSETQRNKGNFPGRFSGRQFSNSRSEMNVSTLELGDSALYLCASSLTSGTYEQYFGPGTRLTVT.

By its share, this clonotype is medium-sized. V is TRBV11-3 and J is TRBJ2-3; D may be TRBD1 or TRBD2 (5 bases each). Trimming removed 3 bases from V and 5 bases from J, with 12 bases in between. The CDR3 length is 14 residues. The V gene's germline CDR1 is SGHNT and CDR2 YENEEA. CDR3 in amino acids: CASSLGDGGDTQYF. The CDR3 region has the DNA TGTGCCAGCAGCTTGGGGGACGGAGGAGATACGCAGTATTTT.

This clonotype showed up many times. The chain couples TRBV3-1 to TRBJ2-7; TRBD1 might be the D (5 bases). The length of the CDR3 is 16 residues. V lost 2 bases, J lost 0 bases, and 14 bases lay in between. CDR1 LGHDT and CDR2 YNNKEL come from the germline V gene (reference sequence). The CDR3 DNA reads TGTGCCAGCAGCCAACAAATGACAGTCAGCTCCTACGAGCAGTACTTC. Translation: CASSQQMTVSSYEQYF.

This clonotype was detected ten times or more. J is TRBJ2-2 and V is TRBV6-1; 7 bases map to TRBD1. The CDR3 is 13 residues long. Per germline, CDR1 MNHNS and CDR2 SASEGT. Unmatched junction bases numbered 8, after V lost 10 bases and J lost 6 bases. The CDR3 DNA follows: TGTGCCACCTGGGACAGCACACCCGGGGAGCTGTTTTTT. As protein: CATWDSTPGELFF.

This clonotype was found many times. This chain joins TRBV25-1 and TRBJ1-1, with D perhaps matching TRBD1 (5 bases). The CDR3 has 14 amino acids. V lost 0 bases and J lost 10, with 15 bases in between. Per germline, CDR1 MGHDK and CDR2 SYGVNS. The CDR3 loop is CASSEYGGLGVAFF. The CDR3 region has the DNA TGTGCCAGCAGTGAATATGGGGGATTAGGTGTAGCTTTCTTT. Full variable domain (remainder filled in from reference TRBV25-1 and TRBJ1-1): EADIYQTPRYLVIGTGKKITLECSQTMGHDKMYWYQQDPGMELHLIHYSYGVNSTEKGDLSSESTVSRIRTEHFPLTLESARPSHTSQYLCASSEYGGLGVAFFGQGTRLTVV.